Listed below are T cell receptor beta chains from one sample, sequenced in a study of CD8+ T cells in alopecia areata. This table comes from immunoSEQ multiplex PCR, and its TCRdb copy is limited to in-frame clones, with some not included. The sample has some 170,000 clones, approximately 65% seen once; the top ten hold around 10%. This specimen consisted of CD8+ T cells sorted from blood, obtained at week 0. The receptor set was obtained from a human donor with alopecia areata. CDR3s include the opening cysteine and the closing phenylalanine or tryptophan. A D gene is named only where the DNA matches it firmly. Only part of the rows carry a size: once, few, many, or a class if the clone is expanded.

>.|.|TRBV2|TRBJ1-2
CASSEARDGYTF
TGTGCCAGCAGTGAAGCCAGGGATGGCTACACCTTC
>.|.|TRBV5-4|TRBJ1-2
CASSSHTSTDGLYGYTF
TGTGCCAGCAGCTCACACACGTCAACGGATGGTTTATATGGCTACACCTTC
>few|TRBD1|TRBV6-1|TRBJ2-5
CASSGRTGTGVQETQYF
TGTGCCAGCAGTGGACGGACCGGGACAGGGGTACAAGAGACCCAGTACTTC
>.|.|TRBV13|TRBJ2-7
CASSLGRVKQYF
TGTGCCAGCAGCTTAGGTCGGGTCAAGCAGTACTTC
>few|.|TRBV5-1|TRBJ2-3
CASSLERGAAADTQYF
TGCGCCAGCAGCTTGGAGAGGGGCGCGGCGGCAGATACGCAGTATTTT
>.|TRBD1|TRBV6-5|TRBJ1-2
CASSKGQGRYGYTF
TGTGCCAGCAGTAAAGGACAGGGCCGCTATGGCTACACCTTC
>.|TRBD1|TRBV6-5|TRBJ2-1
CASSYGTDTIYNEQFF
TGTGCCAGCAGTTACGGGACAGATACTATATACAATGAGCAGTTCTTC
>many|.|TRBV4-1|TRBJ2-2
CASSPILTGELFF
TGCGCCAGCAGCCCAATACTTACCGGGGAGCTGTTTTTT
>.|.|TRBV5-1|TRBJ1-2
CASSLATEGYTF
TGCGCCAGCAGCTTGGCCACAGAAGGCTACACCTTC
>.|.|TRBV9|TRBJ1-1
CASRPGIATEAFF
TGTGCCAGCAGGCCAGGTATTGCGACCGAAGCTTTCTTT
>.|.|TRBV6-6|TRBJ1-2
CASNQKVLGYTF
TGTGCCAGCAACCAAAAAGTCCTCGGCTACACCTTC
>.|TRBD1|TRBV18|TRBJ2-7
CASSSRTGPYEQYF
TGTGCCAGCTCATCACGGACAGGACCCTACGAGCAGTACTTC
>.|.|TRBV7-9|TRBJ1-5
CASSFNPQGNQDQPQHF
TGTGCCAGCAGCTTTAATCCTCAGGGGAACCAAGATCAGCCCCAGCATTTT
>.|.|TRBV5-6|TRBJ1-5
CASSLLYSNQPQHF
TGTGCCAGCAGCTTGTTGTATAGCAATCAGCCCCAGCATTTT
>.|TRBD2|TRBV2|TRBJ2-1
CASRGLAGEFF
TGTGCCAGCAGAGGTCTAGCGGGGGAGTTCTTC
>few|.|TRBV5-6|TRBJ1-6
CASSFLSSYNSPLHF
TGTGCCAGCAGCTTTCTCAGCTCCTATAATTCACCCCTCCACTTT
>.|.|TRBV7-9|TRBJ2-7
CASSLEAGRRLYEQYF
TGTGCCAGCAGCTTAGAAGCAGGCAGGCGCCTCTACGAGCAGTACTTC
>few|.|TRBV2|TRBJ2-3
CASRGDRGYF
TGTGCCAGCAGGGGAGACAGAGGGTATTTT
>.|TRBD1|TRBV15|TRBJ2-1
CATSNGQEPWDEQFF
TGTGCCACCAGCAACGGACAGGAACCTTGGGATGAGCAGTTCTTC
>.|.|TRBV6-6|TRBJ1-6
CASSYSLGSPLHF
TGTGCCAGCAGTTACTCTCTAGGATCACCCCTCCACTTT
>.|.|TRBV30|TRBJ2-1
CAHEGGNEQFF
TGTGCCCACGAAGGGGGGAATGAGCAGTTCTTC
>.|.|TRBV4-1|TRBJ2-4
CASSQVGGGPRGNIQYF
TGCGCCAGCAGCCAAGTAGGGGGTGGGCCCCGGGGGAACATTCAGTACTTC
>few|.|TRBV19|TRBJ1-5
CASNWAAQPQHF
TGTGCCAGTAATTGGGCGGCTCAGCCCCAGCATTTT